The 14 T cell receptor beta chains below come from one sample, sequenced in a study of tumor and adjacent non-tumor tissue in lung cancer. Three rounds of nested PCR, following a modified ARM-PCR protocol, produced the TCRbeta library. Using its own MiXCR run on the multiplex PCR reads, TCRdb lists one record per CDR3 protein. The sample includes some 100,000 distinct CDR3 sequences, over 55% seen only once; the top ten take around 20%. This sample's RNA came from whole unsorted tissue. The normal lung tissue was taken more than 3 cm from the tumor edge. The sequencing sample was made of distant non-tumor lung tissue. All receptors derive from a man aged 25 to 45 with non-small cell lung cancer.

Here the CDR3 DNA reads TGCAGCGTATCCGTGACAGGGGGAAGTCAGCAGTTCTTC. It is translated as CSVSVTGGSQQFF. This rearrangement joins TRBV29-1 to TRBJ2-1, with TRBD1 matching over 9 bases. Per the germline V gene, CDR1 is SQVTM and CDR2 is ANQGSEA. The CDR3 length is 13 residues. Germline trimming cut 6 bases from V and 11 bases from J; bases unmatched to any gene: 11.

This clonotype was seen ten or more times. V usage is TRBV5-5 and J usage is TRBJ1-2; D might be TRBD1 (5 bases). Germline CDR1 reads SGHKS; CDR2 reads YYEKEE (reference sequence). V was pared by 5 bases and J by 5 bases, with 25 bases between. The CDR3 is 17 residues long. The CDR3 coding sequence is TGTGCCAGCAGATTGCCCTCCTGGGCAGGGCCTCTTTATGGCTACACCTTC. This encodes CASRLPSWAGPLYGYTF.

The chain has TRBV4-1 and TRBJ2-7; possibly TRBD2 for D (6 bases). Germline V CDR1 and CDR2: MGHRA, YSYEKL. Trimming left V 0 bases short and J 3 bases short, with 15 bases between. This CDR3 is 16 amino acids long. The DNA for the CDR3 is TGCGCCAGCAGCCAAGATGGTCTAGCGAGCCGCTACGAGCAGTACTTC. As protein: CASSQDGLASRYEQYF.

CDR3 region: CASSLVLGEVGTDTQYF. As DNA, the CDR3 is TGTGCCAGCAGCTTAGTTTTGGGGGAGGTCGGCACAGATACGCAGTATTTT. The chain employs TRBV7-8 and TRBJ2-3; D perhaps matches TRBD2 (6 bases). The CDR3 loop spans 17 amino acids. Trimming pared 1 base from V and 1 base from J, leaving 15 bases between. Germline CDR1 and CDR2: SGHVS and FQNEAQ.

In this sample, this clonotype turned up once. The CDR3 end shows no conserved phenylalanine or tryptophan, and so a read error is likely. The rearrangement uses TRBV7-9 and TRBJ2-5; D is ambiguous. There are 13 residues in the CDR3. V dropped 6 bases and J dropped 5 bases, with 13 bases sitting between them. Per the germline V gene, CDR1 is SEHNR and CDR2 is FQNEAQ (reference sequence). The CDR3 is CASSYDGWETQYS. CDR3 DNA: TGTGCCAGCAGTTACGATGGGTGGGAGACCCAGTACTCC.

With regard to this clonotype: This may come from a read error, since a much larger clone is one base off. The CDR3 here is CASSWAKGQGVAEQYF. The DNA of the CDR3 is TGTGCCAGCAGCTGGGCAAAGGGACAGGGGGTCGCCGAGCAGTACTTC. The gene calls are TRBV5-6 and TRBJ2-7; 11 bases align to TRBD1. Losses at the gene ends were 3 bases for V and 6 bases for J; bases not matched to a gene: 11. The CDR3 contains 16 residues. The germline V gene encodes CDR1 SGHDT and CDR2 YYEEEE.

This clonotype was seen many times. V is TRBV12-3 or TRBV12-4 and J is TRBJ2-3, with D maybe TRBD1 (6 bases). The CDR3 totals 15 residues. V lost 7 bases and J lost 5, with 19 bases in between. CDR3 in amino acids: CASTLRGFEGDTQYF. CDR3 DNA: TGTGCCAGCACCCTGAGGGGGTTTGAGGGAGATACGCAGTATTTT.

The chain joins TRBV29-1 to TRBJ2-1; D is ambiguous. This CDR3 has 13 residues. Germline V CDR1 and CDR2: SQVTM, ANQGSEA. V lost 2 bases and J 7 bases, leaving 12 bases between the germline ends. In nucleotides, the CDR3 is TGCAGCGTTGAAAGGATGACCGCAAATGAGCAGTTCTTC. It translates to CSVERMTANEQFF.

Concerning this clonotype: A read error is possible here, since a much larger clone lies one base away. V is TRBV4-1 and J is TRBJ2-2; a possible D gene is TRBD2 (6 bases). Germline CDR1 MGHRA, CDR2 YSYEKL. The CDR3 length is 17 residues. This chain's CDR3 is CASSQDLPSVSTGDLFF. CDR3 DNA: TGCGCCAGCAGCCAAGATCTACCTAGCGTTAGTACCGGGGACCTGTTTTTT.

This clonotype appeared once. The chain carries TRBV12-3 or TRBV12-4 and TRBJ2-1; a possible D gene is TRBD1 (6 bases). The CDR3 is 17 amino acids. Trimming took off 7 bases at V and 8 bases at J, with 27 bases between the two ends. Written as DNA, the CDR3 is TGTGCCAGCATCCCCCCGTCTGGGGACAAGGCGATGGATGAGCAGTTCTTC. Translated, it gives CASIPPSGDKAMDEQFF.

This clonotype was seen at least ten times. The rearrangement links TRBV11-2 to TRBJ2-1; 7 nucleotides match TRBD2. With V trimmed by 6 bases and J by 3 bases, 5 bases remained unmatched. Germline V lookup: CDR1 SGHAT, CDR2 FQNNGV. The CDR3 has 14 amino acids. The chain's CDR3 is CASRPTGGYNEQFF. The CDR3 DNA follows: TGTGCCAGCAGACCGACGGGGGGCTACAATGAGCAGTTCTTC.

A note on this clonotype: The junction does not match germline at one end; this may be a read error. V usage is TRBV6-5 and J usage is TRBJ2-1; D is uncertain. This CDR3 has 15 residues. Germline lookup yields CDR1 MNHEY and CDR2 SVGAGI. The CDR3 coding sequence is TGTGTCAGCAGCTCCCAACACGATAGTTACAATGAGCAGCTCTTC. This sequence encodes CVSSSQHDSYNEQLF.

This clonotype was detected ten times or more. J is TRBJ2-7 and V is TRBV20-1, with 7 bases fitting TRBD1. V was pared by 3 bases and J by 2 bases, with 7 bases of the junction left unmatched. Germline CDR1 is DFQATT and CDR2 is SNEGSKA (reference sequence). The CDR3 loop spans 14 amino acids. The CDR3 reads CSARNDRAAYEQYF. Written as DNA, the CDR3 is TGCAGTGCTAGGAACGACAGGGCAGCCTACGAGCAGTACTTC.

With regard to this clonotype: An end of the junction differs from the germline gene, which may be a read error. The V and J genes are TRBV4-1 and TRBJ2-1; D call uncertain. There are 16 residues in the CDR3. Germline lookup yields CDR1 MGHRA and CDR2 YSYEKL. CDR3 DNA sequence: TGCACCAGCAGCCAAGAGTATCACAGCTCCTACAATGAGCAGCTCTTC. This gives the protein CTSSQEYHSSYNEQLF.